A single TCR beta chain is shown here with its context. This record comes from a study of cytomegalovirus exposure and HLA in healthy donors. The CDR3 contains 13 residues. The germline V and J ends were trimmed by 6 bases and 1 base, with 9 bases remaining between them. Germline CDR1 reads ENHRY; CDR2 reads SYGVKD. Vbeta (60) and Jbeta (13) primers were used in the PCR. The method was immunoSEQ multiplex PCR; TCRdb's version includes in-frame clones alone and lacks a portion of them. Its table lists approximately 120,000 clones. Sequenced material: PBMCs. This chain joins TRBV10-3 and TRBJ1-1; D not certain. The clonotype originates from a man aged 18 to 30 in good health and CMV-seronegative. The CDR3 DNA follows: TGTGCCATCAGGGTGACACCGAACACTGAAGCTTTCTTT. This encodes CAIRVTPNTEAFF.